The next 13 T cell receptor beta chains were all read from a single sample in a study of shared clonotypes between healthy human individuals. Generated by immunoSEQ multiplex PCR, the TCRdb table keeps only in-frame clones and is missing some. The sample carries 2 million or so clones, roughly 94% recorded once. Sequenced sample: naive CD4+ T cells sorted from blood. The subset here: CD45RA+ positively selected. These receptors originate from a man aged 18 to 30 in good health.

Note on this clone: Different DNA sequences within this sample yield the same CDR3. The rearrangement uses TRBV5-1 and TRBJ2-2; D not resolved. Trimming left V 0 bases short and J 0 bases short, with 6 bases between. The CDR3 is 15 residues long. Germline CDR1 and CDR2: SGHRS and YFSETQ. CDR3 bases: TGCGCCAGCAGCTTGGCCACCGCGAACACCGGGGAGCTGTTTTTT. Translated: CASSLATANTGELFF.

J is TRBJ2-7 and V is TRBV10-3; no clear D gene. Germline V gene sequence: CDR1 ENHRY, CDR2 SYGVKD. The V end lost 5 bases, the J end lost 2 bases, and 4 bases lay between the germline ends. This CDR3 contains 11 residues. As DNA, the CDR3 is TGTGCCATCAGTACCCCCTACGAGCAGTACTTC. Its protein product is CAISTPYEQYF.

J is TRBJ2-2 and V is TRBV6-5, with no clear D. Germline V gene sequence: CDR1 MNHEY, CDR2 SVGAGI. Trimming took off 6 bases at V and 4 bases at J, with 6 bases between the two ends. CDR3 length equals 12 residues. The CDR3 loop reads CASSLLTGELFF. CDR3 DNA sequence: TGTGCCAGCAGCCTACTCACCGGGGAGCTGTTTTTT.

The genes are TRBV5-1 and TRBJ1-1; TRBD1 agrees at 7 bases. Germline-derived CDR1 and CDR2 are SGHRS and YFSETQ. The junction had 6 bases not matched to a gene; V was cut back by 0 bases and J by 10 bases. The CDR3 loop spans 13 amino acids. The CDR3 here is CASSLGQGIGAFF. The CDR3 DNA sequence: TGCGCCAGCAGCTTGGGACAGGGCATCGGAGCTTTCTTT.

The genes are TRBV7-9 and TRBJ1-5; the D is unclear. Germline V gene sequence: CDR1 SEHNR, CDR2 FQNEAQ (reference sequence). The CDR3 length is 14 residues. Trimming pared 3 bases from V and 0 bases from J, leaving 6 bases between. CDR3: CASSFGPSNQPQHF. The DNA of the CDR3 is TGTGCCAGCAGCTTTGGTCCTAGCAATCAGCCCCAGCATTTT.

V and J are TRBV5-1 and TRBJ1-2, with a possible D match to TRBD1 (5 bases). CDR1 and CDR2 (germline): SGHRS, YFSETQ. The CDR3 has 15 residues. Deletions cut 4 bases from V and 2 bases from J, with 15 bases between. The CDR3 DNA reads as TGCGCCAGCAGCCTGGGGACGACTGGGAACTATGGCTACACCTTC. This sequence encodes CASSLGTTGNYGYTF.

In its sample, this clone was seen many times. Additional DNA sequences in this sample encode the identical CDR3. The chain is built from TRBV7-9 and TRBJ2-7; D is ambiguous. This CDR3 has 13 amino acids. V dropped 3 bases and J dropped 6 bases, with 12 bases sitting between them. Germline V lookup: CDR1 SEHNR, CDR2 FQNEAQ (reference sequence). The CDR3 DNA reads TGTGCCAGCAGCTTGGCAGGTTGGGGCGAGCAGTACTTC. Translation gives CASSLAGWGEQYF.

This chain uses TRBV28 with TRBJ2-1; no reliable D call. Germline CDR1 reads MDHEN; CDR2 reads SYDVKM. With 7 bases removed from V and 9 bases from J, the gap between germline ends came to 13 bases. CDR3 length: 12 residues. The CDR3 nucleotides read TGTGCCAGCACTCTAACTGGGCTTGAGCAGTTCTTC. It codes for CASTLTGLEQFF.

The J gene is TRBJ1-4, the V gene TRBV5-4; D gene uncertain. The CDR3 consists of 14 residues. V was shortened by 0 bases and J by 4 bases, with 7 bases between the two germline ends. Germline V gene sequence: CDR1 SGHNT, CDR2 YYREEE (reference sequence). The CDR3 coding sequence is TGTGCCAGCAGCTTGGTCCCAGTTAATGAAAAACTGTTTTTT. This translates into CASSLVPVNEKLFF.

The chain has TRBV10-3 and TRBJ2-2; no firm D call. V was shortened by 7 bases and J by 1 base, with 7 bases between the two germline ends. CDR3 size: 13 residues. The germline gives CDR1 ENHRY, CDR2 SYGVKD. The CDR3 loop reads CAINAENTGELFF. As DNA, the CDR3 is TGTGCCATCAATGCAGAGAACACCGGGGAGCTGTTTTTT.

The rearrangement joins TRBV7-9 to TRBJ1-5; 9 positions agree with TRBD1. V shed 1 base and J 3 bases; nucleotides not matched to a gene: 1. Germline V gives CDR1 SEHNR, CDR2 FQNEAQ (reference sequence). This CDR3 comprises 15 residues. The CDR3 region has the DNA TGTGCCAGCAGCTTAGGGACAGGGGCCAATCAGCCCCAGCATTTT. Its translation: CASSLGTGANQPQHF.

Note on this clone: The junction departs from germline at one end; a sequencing error may be responsible. The chain couples TRBV18 to TRBJ2-3; TRBD2 matches 9 bases. Germline loops: CDR1 KGHSH, CDR2 LQKENI. The CDR3 sequence is 20 residues long. The chain's CDR3 is CASRKTTGTSSNQPTYTQYF. CDR3 in DNA: TGTGCCAGCCGTAAAACCACCGGGACTAGCTCTAATCAGCCCACATATACGCAGTATTTT.

The chain uses TRBV7-2 and TRBJ1-6; D might be TRBD1 (6 bases). The CDR3 consists of 17 residues. Trimming pared 4 bases from V and 0 bases from J, leaving 13 bases between. Germline V lookup: CDR1 SGHTA, CDR2 FQGNSA. The CDR3 region is CASSSEAGASYNSPLHF. In nucleotides, the CDR3 is TGTGCCAGCAGCTCGGAGGCAGGGGCCTCCTATAATTCACCCCTCCACTTT.